The next 20 T cell receptor beta chains were all read from a single sample in a study of a mutant IDH1 vaccine in newly diagnosed glioma. These receptors have no known antigen. Indicated time point: week 23, last vaccination. Topical imiquimod accompanied each vaccine dose, which consisted of 300 ug of mutant IDH1 20-mer peptide. Some clones are missing from TCRdb's copy, which holds only in-frame ones; the method was immunoSEQ multiplex PCR. The table lists 77,000 or so clones, approximately 85% of them singletons. This sample comprised PBMCs, obtained from a glioma patient whose treatment included an IDH1 peptide vaccine. The source of these receptors is a woman in her forties or fifties with glioma.

V is TRBV28 and J is TRBJ1-5, with D possibly being TRBD1 (5 bases). The CDR3 sequence is 12 residues long. V was pared by 7 bases and J by 7 bases, with 11 bases between. CDR1 is MDHEN and CDR2 is SYDVKM in the germline V gene. Here the CDR3 DNA reads TGTGCCAGCACCACAGGCGGACAGCCCCAGCATTTT. Protein product: CASTTGGQPQHF. The full variable domain, with the rest looked up from reference TRBV28 and TRBJ1-5, is DVKVTQSSRYLVKRTGEKVFLECVQDMDHENMFWYRQDPGLGLRLIYFSYDVKMKEKGDIPEGYSVSREKKERFSLILESASTNQTSMYLCASTTGGQPQHFGDGTRLSIL.

This clone was seen a few times. The chain has TRBV19 and TRBJ1-1, with D maybe TRBD1 (5 bases). Trimming stripped 3 bases from V and 8 bases from J, with 10 bases between. Germline-derived CDR1 and CDR2 are LNHDA and SQIVND (reference sequence). The CDR3 totals 12 residues. The CDR3 spells CASSIYPGEAFF. The CDR3 DNA is TGTGCCAGTAGTATTTACCCAGGGGAAGCTTTCTTT. Drawing the rest from reference TRBV19 and TRBJ1-1, the complete variable domain is DGGITQSPKYLFRKEGQNVTLSCEQNLNHDAMYWYRQDPGQGLRLIYYSQIVNDFQKGDIAEGYSVSREKKESFPLTVTSAQKNPTAFYLCASSIYPGEAFFGQGTRLTVV.

The chain has TRBV7-2 and TRBJ1-2; D remains ambiguous. V was trimmed by 3 bases and J by 5 bases, leaving 16 bases between them. Per the germline V gene, CDR1 is SGHTA and CDR2 is FQGNSA. The CDR3 loop spans 15 amino acids. Here the CDR3 reads CASSFGSPLSYGYTF. Here the CDR3 DNA reads TGTGCCAGCAGCTTCGGGAGCCCACTTTCTTATGGCTACACCTTC.

V usage is TRBV7-2 and J usage is TRBJ2-7, with 13 positions matching TRBD2. CDR1 is SGHTA and CDR2 is FQGNSA in the germline V gene. Trimming removed 1 base from V and 4 bases from J; junction bases left unmatched: 1. There are 15 residues in the CDR3. CDR3: CASSLGLAGGYEQYF. CDR3 nucleotides: TGTGCCAGCAGCTTAGGACTAGCGGGAGGATACGAGCAGTACTTC.

The J gene is TRBJ1-3, the V gene TRBV5-1, with D unresolved. CDR3 length: 14 residues. Between the trimmed V and J ends, which lost 0 bases and 1 base, there was a span of 5 bases. Germline CDR1 is SGHRS and CDR2 is YFSETQ. CDR3 sequence (DNA): TGCGCCAGCAGCTTGGGAGGGTCTGGAAACACCATATATTTT. Amino acid sequence: CASSLGGSGNTIYF.

The chain recombines TRBV19 with TRBJ2-3; a possible D gene is TRBD2 (5 bases). The CDR3 runs to 14 residues. V was cut by 0 bases and J by 1 base, with 5 bases left in between. Germline CDR1 and CDR2: LNHDA and SQIVND (reference sequence). This chain's CDR3 is CASSIDGGTDTQYF. CDR3 sequence (DNA): TGTGCCAGTAGTATAGACGGGGGCACAGATACGCAGTATTTT.

This clone was seen more than once but under ten times. The chain uses TRBV6-6 and TRBJ2-2; tentatively, D is TRBD2 (5 bases). V gave up 7 bases and J gave up 4 bases, with 13 bases separating them. CDR1 is MNHNY, CDR2 SVGAGI, per germline (reference sequence). CDR3 length: 14 residues. This chain's CDR3 is CASIKEGSTGELFF. CDR3 DNA: TGTGCCAGCATTAAAGAGGGTTCCACCGGGGAGCTGTTTTTT.

The gene calls are TRBV9 and TRBJ2-2; 8 bases are shared with TRBD2. This CDR3 comprises 13 residues. V lost 1 base, J lost 9 bases, and 2 bases stayed unmatched. The germline V gene encodes CDR1 SGDLS and CDR2 YYNGEE. The DNA of the CDR3 is TGTGCCAGCAGCGTAAATAGCGGGAGGGAGCTGTTTTTT. It is translated as CASSVNSGRELFF.

Note on this clone: Different DNA sequences within this sample yield the same CDR3. V is TRBV6-5 and J is TRBJ1-5, with unresolved D. The CDR3 runs to 13 residues. CDR1 is MNHEY, CDR2 SVGAGI, per germline. Trimming shortened V by 2 bases and J by 1 base, and 3 bases separated the two germline ends. CDR3: CASSYNSNQPQHF. DNA for the CDR3: TGTGCCAGCAGTTACAACAGCAATCAGCCCCAGCATTTT.

The chain recombines TRBV9 with TRBJ2-1; 13 nucleotides line up with TRBD2. Looked up from germline, CDR1 is SGDLS and CDR2 is YYNGEE. The V gene end was trimmed by 4 bases and the J gene end by 8 bases; junction bases not matched to a gene: 3. The CDR3 is 14 residues long. The CDR3 reads CASSRTSGSDEQFF. CDR3 in DNA: TGTGCCAGCAGCCGGACTAGCGGGAGTGATGAGCAGTTCTTC.

The chain combines TRBV7-8 with TRBJ2-1, with D possibly being TRBD1 (6 bases). From germline, CDR1 is SGHVS and CDR2 FQNEAQ. The CDR3 runs 18 residues. V lost 2 bases and J lost 6, with 23 bases in between. The CDR3 DNA reads as TGTGCCAGCAGCTTAAGGGCATCCGCCTCCACAGGGTTCAATGAGCAGTTCTTC. Translating gives CASSLRASASTGFNEQFF.

The gene calls are TRBV7-6 and TRBJ2-7, with 14 bases matching TRBD2. From germline, CDR1 is SGHVS and CDR2 FNYEAQ. The CDR3 runs to 15 residues. V dropped 4 bases and J dropped 6; count of bases not matched to a gene: 5. The CDR3, as DNA: TGTGCCAGCAGCTATGGGACTAGCGGGAGTGGCGAGCAGTACTTC. Its translation: CASSYGTSGSGEQYF. Full variable domain (remainder filled in from reference TRBV7-6 and TRBJ2-7): GAGVSQSPRYKVTKRGQDVALRCDPISGHVSLYWYRQALGQGPEFLTYFNYEAQQDKSGLPNDRFSAERPEGSISTLTIQRTEQRDSAMYRCASSYGTSGSGEQYFGPGTRLTVT.

The CDR3 is CASSDLLAGARTQYF. CDR3 DNA: TGTGCCAGCAGTGACCTACTAGCGGGCGCGAGGACCCAGTACTTC. The rearrangement links TRBV2 to TRBJ2-5, with 9 bases that match TRBD2. Germline CDR1 and CDR2: SNHLY and FYNNEI. The CDR3 consists of 15 residues. V gave up 3 bases and J gave up 7 bases; unmatched junction bases: 9.

Here the CDR3 DNA reads TGTGCCAGCAGCTTAGCCCCGGTCGTAGATACGCAGTATTTT. This sequence encodes CASSLAPVVDTQYF. This chain connects TRBV7-3 to TRBJ2-3; D gene ambiguous. V gave up 2 bases and J gave up 5 bases, with 11 bases separating them. This CDR3 comprises 14 residues. Germline V gene sequence: CDR1 SGHTA, CDR2 FQGTGA.

The CDR3 coding sequence is TGTGCCAGCATCAAAAGTGGACAGGGGGTACAGGGCTACACCTTC. This codes for CASIKSGQGVQGYTF. V gene TRBV28 combines with J gene TRBJ1-2; 10 bases align to TRBD1. The ends lost 7 bases at V and 8 bases at J; junction bases unmatched: 13. The CDR3 is 15 residues long. Germline V gives CDR1 MDHEN, CDR2 SYDVKM.

This chain joins TRBV7-6 and TRBJ2-2; no firm D call. This CDR3 contains 15 residues. The germline V and J ends were trimmed by 5 bases and 5 bases, with 15 bases remaining between them. Germline assignment: CDR1 SGHVS and CDR2 FNYEAQ. This CDR3 reads CASSPRSLWTGELFF. CDR3 nucleotide sequence: TGTGCCAGCAGCCCTCGCTCATTGTGGACCGGGGAGCTGTTTTTT.

This chain joins TRBV7-9 and TRBJ1-2, with 10 nucleotides matching TRBD1. In germline, CDR1 is SEHNR, CDR2 FQNEAQ (reference sequence). The V segment lost 5 bases and the J segment 4 bases; nucleotides outside the gene matches: 7. This CDR3 is 15 amino acids long. In nucleotides, the CDR3 is TGTGCCAGCAGCGTTGCGGACAGGGGGGCCTATGGCTACACCTTC. It translates to CASSVADRGAYGYTF.

The genes are TRBV11-2 and TRBJ1-2; D is perhaps TRBD1 (6 bases). Germline assignment: CDR1 SGHAT and CDR2 FQNNGV. This CDR3 is built from 15 residues. Trimming shortened V by 1 base and J by 6 bases, and 15 bases separated the two germline ends. CDR3 residues: CASSLAGRGPDGYTF. CDR3 coding DNA: TGTGCCAGCAGCTTAGCTGGCAGGGGACCCGATGGCTACACCTTC.

The chain carries TRBV4-1 and TRBJ2-1, with 8 bases aligning to TRBD2. This CDR3 spans 20 amino acids. Germline trimming cut 1 base from V and 7 bases from J; bases unmatched to any gene: 21. CDR1 is MGHRA, CDR2 YSYEKL, per germline. The CDR3 region has the DNA TGCGCCAGCAGCCAAGGGGAATTTAAGACCTCCAGCGGGAGAGCGAATGAGCAGTTCTTC. Translating it yields CASSQGEFKTSSGRANEQFF.

The chain's CDR3 is CASSRPGQGDTEAFF. The CDR3 nucleotides are TGTGCCAGCAGCAGACCCGGACAGGGGGACACTGAAGCTTTCTTT. The J gene is TRBJ1-1, the V gene TRBV5-8, with 10 bases aligning to TRBD1. The junction had 6 bases not matched to a gene; V was cut back by 4 bases and J by 3 bases. The CDR3 loop spans 15 amino acids. Per germline, CDR1 SGHTS and CDR2 YDEGEE.